Listed here are 26 T cell receptor beta chains from one sample, sequenced in a study of blood T cell repertoires in COVID-19. TCRdb's copy holds only in-frame clones and misses some; the assay was immunoSEQ multiplex PCR. This table holds 95,000 to 100,000 clones, about 80% found once. Input material: peripheral blood. The receptor set was obtained from a human donor in a cohort sampled during active COVID-19.

This clone was counted once. The chain carries TRBV12-3 or TRBV12-4 and TRBJ2-5, with 8 bases identical to TRBD1. V trimming: 7 bases; J trimming: 6 bases; junction bases outside the gene matches: 7. The CDR3 runs 13 residues. The CDR3 is CASTKDRVKTQYF. DNA of the CDR3: TGTGCCAGCACCAAGGACAGGGTAAAGACCCAGTACTTC.

A few counts support this clone. This rearrangement joins TRBV19 to TRBJ2-1; TRBD1 might be the D (5 bases). The CDR3 has 15 amino acids. The V end was cut by 5 bases, the J end by 0 bases, with 11 bases between. Germline V gene sequence: CDR1 LNHDA, CDR2 SQIVND (reference sequence). The CDR3 loop is CASSPTGSSYNEQFF. The CDR3 nucleotides are TGTGCCAGTAGTCCAACAGGTAGCTCCTACAATGAGCAGTTCTTC.

The chain couples TRBV18 to TRBJ2-7; 8 bases map to TRBD2. This CDR3 comprises 16 residues. With 0 bases clipped from V and 3 bases from J, the junction kept 7 bases outside the gene matches. Germline V gene lookup returns CDR1 KGHSH and CDR2 LQKENI. For the CDR3, the DNA is TGTGCCAGCTCACCACCCGGGACTAGGGACCTCTACGAGCAGTACTTC. Protein sequence: CASSPPGTRDLYEQYF.

The rearrangement joins TRBV7-2 to TRBJ2-5, with 7 positions matching TRBD1. This CDR3 comprises 15 residues. V dropped 5 bases and J dropped 1; count of bases not matched to a gene: 7. The V gene's germline CDR1 is SGHTA and CDR2 FQGNSA. The CDR3 loop is CASSPPRTGQETQYF. The CDR3, as DNA: TGTGCCAGCAGCCCCCCTCGGACAGGCCAAGAGACCCAGTACTTC.

This rearrangement joins TRBV29-1 to TRBJ2-3, with a possible D match to TRBD1 (5 bases). Germline loops: CDR1 SQVTM, CDR2 ANQGSEA. The V end was cut by 0 bases, the J end by 1 base, with 11 bases between. There are 15 residues in the CDR3. The CDR3: CSVEDQGMGTDTQYF. DNA of the CDR3: TGCAGCGTTGAAGATCAGGGAATGGGCACAGATACGCAGTATTTT.

The V and J genes are TRBV11-2 and TRBJ2-5, with D maybe TRBD2 (5 bases). Between the trimmed V and J ends, which lost 5 bases and 7 bases, there was a span of 14 bases. The V gene's germline CDR1 is SGHAT and CDR2 FQNNGV. The CDR3 consists of 13 residues. The CDR3 reads CASSMRVLGTQYF. The CDR3 DNA is TGTGCCAGCAGCATGCGGGTCCTAGGGACCCAGTACTTC.

This rearrangement joins TRBV15 to TRBJ2-3, with 11 bases that match TRBD2. V lost 5 bases and J lost 5; bases outside the gene matches: 12. The CDR3 is 17 residues long. From germline, CDR1 is LNHNV and CDR2 YYDKDF (reference sequence). This CDR3 reads CATSPRPPSGRLDTQYF. The CDR3 DNA follows: TGTGCCACCAGCCCCCGGCCCCCTAGCGGGAGGTTAGATACGCAGTATTTT. Looking up the rest from reference TRBV15 and TRBJ2-3 gives the full variable domain: DAMVIQNPRYQVTQFGKPVTLSCSQTLNHNVMYWYQQKSSQAPKLLFHYYDKDFNNEADTPDNFQSRRPNTSFCFLDIRSPGLGDTAMYLCATSPRPPSGRLDTQYFGPGTRLTVL.

This chain connects TRBV28 to TRBJ1-1; D possibly corresponds to TRBD1 (5 bases). Looked up from germline, CDR1 is MDHEN and CDR2 is SYDVKM. Trimming left V 8 bases short and J 7 bases short, with 11 bases between. This CDR3 has 11 residues. Here the CDR3 DNA reads TGTGCCAGCTTACGGGGGTTTGAAGCTTTCTTT. It yields the protein CASLRGFEAFF. Filled out from reference TRBV28 and TRBJ1-1, the complete variable domain reads DVKVTQSSRYLVKRTGEKVFLECVQDMDHENMFWYRQDPGLGLRLIYFSYDVKMKEKGDIPEGYSVSREKKERFSLILESASTNQTSMYLCASLRGFEAFFGQGTRLTVV.

The chain is built from TRBV10-3 and TRBJ1-1; no clear D gene. Between the trimmed V and J ends, which lost 1 base and 4 bases, there was a span of 10 bases. Germline V gene data show CDR1 as ENHRY and CDR2 as SYGVKD. CDR3 length: 14 amino acids. The chain's CDR3 is CAISEWGVGTEAFF. The DNA of the CDR3 is TGTGCCATCAGTGAGTGGGGAGTTGGCACTGAAGCTTTCTTT.

The chain combines TRBV27 with TRBJ1-1, with D uncertain. Germline V gives CDR1 MNHEY, CDR2 SMNVEV (reference sequence). V was pared by 2 bases and J by 1 base, with 5 bases between. The CDR3 length is 13 residues. The CDR3 DNA is TGTGCCAGCAGTTTAATTAGGAACACTGAAGCTTTCTTT. Translating gives CASSLIRNTEAFF.

The chain uses TRBV7-9 and TRBJ2-7; D is perhaps TRBD1 (6 bases). This CDR3 comprises 13 residues. Trimming took 3 bases from V and 6 from J, leaving 12 bases between them. Germline CDR1 reads SEHNR; CDR2 reads FQNEAQ (reference sequence). CDR3 region: CASSFTGNGEQYF. CDR3 DNA: TGTGCCAGCAGCTTCACAGGGAATGGCGAGCAGTACTTC.

The chain combines TRBV3-1 (or the pseudogene TRBV3-2) with TRBJ2-5; 8 nucleotides line up with TRBD1. The V segment lost 5 bases and the J segment 1 base; nucleotides outside the gene matches: 6. CDR1 LGHDT and CDR2 YNNKEL come from the germline V gene (reference sequence). CDR3 size: 15 residues. CDR3 DNA: TGTGCCAGCAGCACTATGACAGGGGTCCAAGAGACCCAGTACTTC. This encodes CASSTMTGVQETQYF.

The chain has TRBV5-8 and TRBJ2-3; 8 positions match TRBD1. The germline V gene encodes CDR1 SGHTS and CDR2 YDEGEE. The junction had 1 base not matched to a gene; V was cut back by 0 bases and J by 1 base. The CDR3 runs to 15 residues. The CDR3: CASSLVGQGTDTQYF. Here the CDR3 DNA reads TGTGCCAGCAGCTTGGTGGGACAGGGCACAGATACGCAGTATTTT.

This clone has more than one count but fewer than ten. This sample also contains other DNA sequences that code for the same CDR3. The genes are TRBV13 and TRBJ1-6; TRBD1 matches 8 bases. Germline CDR1 is PRHDT and CDR2 is FYEKMQ (reference sequence). V dropped 5 bases and J dropped 7; count of bases not matched to a gene: 13. The CDR3 covers 17 residues. The CDR3 DNA follows: TGTGCCAGCAGCATTTTAAACAGGGGGTGGGGGAATTCACCCCTCCACTTT. Its translation is CASSILNRGWGNSPLHF.

The chain employs TRBV3-1 (or the pseudogene TRBV3-2) and TRBJ2-1; TRBD2 aligns across 7 bases. Germline V gene lookup returns CDR1 LGHDT and CDR2 YNNKEL (reference sequence). Germline trimming cut 1 base from V and 5 bases from J; bases unmatched to any gene: 5. The CDR3 runs to 15 residues. DNA for the CDR3: TGTGCCAGCAGCCAAGCCGCCGGGACTAACAATGAGCAGTTCTTC. It encodes CASSQAAGTNNEQFF.

The V and J genes are TRBV3-1 (or the pseudogene TRBV3-2) and TRBJ2-7; TRBD1 might be the D (5 bases). Per the germline V gene, CDR1 is LGHDT and CDR2 is YNNKEL (reference sequence). Trimming took 1 base from V and 2 from J, leaving 9 bases between them. This CDR3 is built from 14 residues. The chain's CDR3 is CASSQVDRTYEQYF. CDR3 DNA sequence: TGTGCCAGCAGCCAAGTCGACAGAACCTACGAGCAGTACTTC.

The J gene is TRBJ2-7, the V gene TRBV14, with D possibly being TRBD2 (6 bases). V lost 3 bases and J lost 0, with 9 bases in between. CDR3 length equals 14 residues. Germline lookup yields CDR1 SGHDN and CDR2 FVKESK. The CDR3 DNA reads as TGTGCCAGCAGCCAGCGGGGCAGCTCCTACGAGCAGTACTTC. It yields the protein CASSQRGSSYEQYF. The full variable domain, completed using reference TRBV14 and TRBJ2-7, is EAGVTQFPSHSVIEKGQTVTLRCDPISGHDNLYWYRRVMGKEIKFLLHFVKESKQDESGMPNNRFLAERTGGTYSTLKVQPAELEDSGVYFCASSQRGSSYEQYFGPGTRLTVT.

The chain uses TRBV5-1 and TRBJ2-1; 8 bases agree with TRBD2. The V segment lost 0 bases and the J segment 3 bases; nucleotides outside the gene matches: 5. CDR1 SGHRS and CDR2 YFSETQ come from the germline V gene. The CDR3 has 16 amino acids. This CDR3 is CASSLATGGFYNEQFF. The DNA for the CDR3 is TGCGCCAGCAGCTTGGCAACGGGAGGGTTCTACAATGAGCAGTTCTTC. The variable domain in full, with the rest retrieved from reference TRBV5-1 and TRBJ2-1, is KAGVTQTPRYLIKTRGQQVTLSCSPISGHRSVSWYQQTPGQGLQFLFEYFSETQRNKGNFPGRFSGRQFSNSRSEMNVSTLELGDSALYLCASSLATGGFYNEQFFGPGTRLTVL.

The rearrangement links TRBV15 to TRBJ2-2, with a possible D match to TRBD1 (5 bases). The V gene's germline CDR1 is LNHNV and CDR2 YYDKDF (reference sequence). Trimming pared 6 bases from V and 5 bases from J, leaving 10 bases between. This CDR3 is 13 amino acids long. CDR3 sequence reads: CATRAGITGELFF. CDR3 coding DNA: TGTGCCACCAGGGCAGGGATAACCGGGGAGCTGTTTTTT.

The chain recombines TRBV28 with TRBJ2-7; TRBD1 matches at 8 bases. This CDR3 comprises 15 residues. V dropped 2 bases and J dropped 0; count of bases not matched to a gene: 3. Germline CDR1 is MDHEN and CDR2 is SYDVKM. The CDR3 DNA follows: TGTGCCAGCAGTTTACGTGGGACAGGCTCCTACGAGCAGTACTTC. This gives the protein CASSLRGTGSYEQYF.

The chain couples TRBV11-2 to TRBJ2-5; weak D call: TRBD1 (6 bases). There are 15 residues in the CDR3. Germline CDR1 and CDR2: SGHAT and FQNNGV. Trimming pared 2 bases from V and 2 bases from J, leaving 12 bases between. This chain's CDR3 is CASSLWFGQQETQYF. CDR3 DNA sequence: TGTGCCAGCAGCTTATGGTTCGGACAGCAAGAGACCCAGTACTTC. The full variable domain, its missing parts supplied by reference TRBV11-2 and TRBJ2-5, is EAGVAQSPRYKIIEKRQSVAFWCNPISGHATLYWYQQILGQGPKLLIQFQNNGVVDDSQLPKDRFSAERLKGVDSTLKIQPAKLEDSAVYLCASSLWFGQQETQYFGPGTRLLVL.

The CDR3 sequence is CATSTPVGLDSVAEAFF. CDR3 DNA sequence: TGTGCCACCAGCACCCCCGTGGGGCTAGACTCAGTGGCTGAAGCTTTCTTT. The V gene is TRBV15, the J gene TRBJ1-1; TRBD1 is a possible D gene (5 bases). The CDR3 contains 17 residues. CDR1 is LNHNV and CDR2 is YYDKDF in the germline V gene (reference sequence). V was shortened by 4 bases and J by 6 bases, with 24 bases between the two germline ends.

The V call is TRBV6-4, the J call TRBJ2-3; 11 bases map to TRBD2. CDR1 MRHNA and CDR2 SNTAGT come from the germline V gene. After removal of 3 bases from V and 0 bases from J, the junction contained 8 bases not matched to a gene. The CDR3 is 18 residues long. Here the CDR3 reads CASSDPRLAGRSTDTQYF. CDR3 DNA: TGTGCCAGCAGTGATCCCCGACTAGCGGGAAGAAGCACAGATACGCAGTATTTT.

In its sample, this clone was seen a few times. The CDR3 nucleotides read TGCGCCAGCAGCCAATTGGTCTCTAATATCCCCTACGAGCAGTACTTC. As protein: CASSQLVSNIPYEQYF. The chain is built from TRBV4-1 and TRBJ2-7; D uncertain. CDR3 length equals 16 residues. Trimming removed 2 bases from V and 2 bases from J, with 16 bases in between. Looked up from germline, CDR1 is MGHRA and CDR2 is YSYEKL.

This chain links TRBV3-1 (or the pseudogene TRBV3-2) with TRBJ1-4, with 9 positions matching TRBD1. From germline, CDR1 is LGHDT and CDR2 YNNKEL (reference sequence). The trim removed 3 bases at V and 7 bases at J, leaving 9 bases unmatched. The CDR3 covers 16 residues. CDR3 nucleotide sequence: TGTGCCAGCAGCCAGTGGGACAGGGATTGGACTGAAAAACTGTTTTTT. Translation: CASSQWDRDWTEKLFF.

The chain carries TRBV27 and TRBJ2-1; D unclear. CDR3 length: 14 amino acids. The germline V gene has CDR1 MNHEY and CDR2 SMNVEV (reference sequence). The V end was cut by 5 bases, the J end by 3 bases, with 11 bases between. Here the CDR3 DNA reads TGTGCCAGCAGTGCGCTATCCAACTACAATGAGCAGTTCTTC. The encoded protein is CASSALSNYNEQFF.